What follows are 23 T cell receptor beta chains derived from one specimen sequenced in a study of T cell clonality in common variable immunodeficiency. Some clones are missing from TCRdb's copy, which holds only in-frame ones; the method was immunoSEQ multiplex PCR. Singletons are absent from the sample, which has about 35,000 clones. The sequencing sample was made of peripheral blood mononuclear cells. These receptors were collected from a person aged 18 to 70 in good health.

This clone was seen a few times. The read falls 3 residues short of the CDR3 end, and the missing part is taken from the germline J gene. This sequence joins TRBV16 and TRBJ2-3, with D perhaps matching TRBD1 (6 bases). This CDR3 has 16 amino acids. Germline V gene sequence: CDR1 KGHSY, CDR2 FQNENV. The CDR3 bases that were read are TGTGCCAGCAGTCGCGGACAGTTCCGTAGCAATCAGCCG. Translated: CASSRGQFRSNQP. The CDR3 as a whole reads CASSRGQFRSNQPQYF. The full variable domain, with the rest looked up from reference TRBV16 and TRBJ2-3, is GEEVAQTPKHLVRGEGQKAKLYCAPIKGHSYVFWYQQVLKNEFKFLISFQNENVFDETGMPKERFSAKCLPNSPCSLEIQATKLEDSAVYFCASSRGQFRSNQPQYFGPGTRLTVL.

Comment on this clone: The CDR3 end is not reached by the read, which stops 3 residues before it; the germline J gene fills it in. V is TRBV19 and J is TRBJ2-3; 7 bases map to TRBD2. CDR3 length: 17 residues. The germline CDR1 and CDR2 sequences are LNHDA and SQIVND (reference sequence). CDR3 DNA, as far as it was read: TGTGCCAGTCGCCCCAGGGCTAGCGGTGTAACGGGGGAGACG. Protein sequence: CASRPRASGVTGET. From start to end, the CDR3 is CASRPRASGVTGETQYF.

This clone has ten or more counts. The missing CDR3 end, 3 residues past where the read stops, is filled in from the germline J gene. V is TRBV2 and J is TRBJ2-1; a possible D gene is TRBD2 (6 bases). Trimming took off 7 bases at V and 6 bases at J, with 13 bases between the two ends. This CDR3 has 13 amino acids. CDR1 is SNHLY, CDR2 FYNNEI, per germline. Incomplete CDR3 DNA: TGTGCCAGCACTCCGGGGGACTCCAATGAG. It codes for CASTPGDSNE. The full-length CDR3 reads as CASTPGDSNEQFF.

This clone was recorded a few times. The read finishes 3 residues shy of the CDR3 end, and the germline J gene is used to complete it. The chain combines TRBV18 with TRBJ1-6, with a possible D match to TRBD1 (6 bases). V lost 4 bases and J 8 bases, leaving 15 bases between the germline ends. Germline CDR1 is KGHSH and CDR2 is LQKENI. The CDR3 is made up of 15 amino acids. CDR3 region: CASSHGRRGYSPLHF. The sequenced CDR3 bases are TGTGCCAGCTCACACGGGCGGAGGGGGTATTCACCC.

For this clone: Sequencing ends 3 residues short of the CDR3 end; the germline J gene provides the rest. The chain has TRBV7-9 and TRBJ1-2; no definite D call. The CDR3 runs to 15 residues. Germline CDR1 reads SEHNR; CDR2 reads FQNEAQ (reference sequence). The sequenced CDR3 bases are TGTGCCAGCAGCCCTGGGGATCTAGCCAAAAACATC. Residues: CASSPGDLAKNI. The entire CDR3 reads CASSPGDLAKNIYTF.

This clone was detected ten times or more. Read coverage stops 3 residues before the CDR3 terminus; the germline J gene supplies the remainder. V gene TRBV7-9 combines with J gene TRBJ1-1, with D possibly being TRBD1 (6 bases). The CDR3 covers 14 residues. V lost 5 bases and J 2 bases, leaving 12 bases between the germline ends. Germline-derived CDR1 and CDR2 are SEHNR and FQNEAQ (reference sequence). The CDR3 here is CASSQQGLNTEAFF. The CDR3 bases that were read are TGTGCCAGCAGCCAACAGGGACTAAACACTGAA.

This clone was counted at least ten times. The read terminates 3 residues ahead of where the CDR3 ends, so the germline J gene completes it. The genes are TRBV5-4 and TRBJ2-4; unclear D gene. Germline CDR1 is SGHNT and CDR2 is YYREEE (reference sequence). This CDR3 contains 14 residues. The V end was cut by 3 bases, the J end by 4 bases, with 11 bases between. The sequenced CDR3 bases are TGTGCCAGCAGCTCGACTGTAGGAAAAAACATT. Translation gives CASSSTVGKNI. The whole CDR3 protein is CASSSTVGKNIQYF.

There are many counts of this clone. Read sequence stops 3 residues before the CDR3 end, and the germline J gene provides the missing end. The rearrangement uses TRBV4-2 and TRBJ1-2; no reliable D call. This CDR3 has 15 amino acids. CDR1 and CDR2 from the germline V gene are LGHNA and YNFKEQ. The CDR3 region is CASTPLTTDTTGYTF. CDR3 bases read: TGTGCCAGCACCCCACTCACGACCGATACTACGGGC.

There are many counts of this clone. The CDR3 end lies 3 residues beyond the end of the read and is filled in from the germline J gene. The chain carries TRBV6-1 and TRBJ2-1, with a tentative D call TRBD1 (6 bases). The CDR3 consists of 15 residues. Germline lookup yields CDR1 MNHNS and CDR2 SASEGT. Trimming took 3 bases from V and 8 from J, leaving 17 bases between them. Partial CDR3 DNA: TGTGCCAGCAGTGATGGGGTCACAGGGAGCGATGAG. Translating gives CASSDGVTGSDE. The whole CDR3 is CASSDGVTGSDEQFF.

The table lists this clone with many counts. The CDR3 is cut off 3 residues early in the read; its end comes from the germline J gene. The chain uses TRBV5-4 and TRBJ2-1; 7 bases are shared with TRBD1. V lost 2 bases and J lost 2; bases outside the gene matches: 4. Per the germline V gene, CDR1 is SGHNT and CDR2 is YYREEE (reference sequence). The CDR3 covers 15 residues. Incomplete CDR3 DNA: TGTGCCAGCAGCTTATCGGGACAGACCTACAATGAG. This encodes CASSLSGQTYNE. The complete CDR3 sequence is CASSLSGQTYNEQFF.

This clone was seen more than once but under ten times. The CDR3 bases that were read are TGTGCCAGCAGCTTAGAGTCTATTATC. This codes for CASSLESII. The full CDR3 is CASSLESIIYTF. The chain uses TRBV7-2 and TRBJ1-2, with unresolved D. The sequence runs out 3 residues before the end of the CDR3; the remainder is reconstructed from the germline J gene. This CDR3 spans 12 amino acids. The V gene's germline CDR1 is SGHTA and CDR2 FQGNSA. Combining the CDR3 with reference TRBV7-2 and TRBJ1-2 gives the whole variable domain GAGVSQSPSNKVTEKGKDVELRCDPISGHTALYWYRQSLGQGLEFLIYFQGNSAPDKSGLPSDRFSAERTGGSVSTLTIQRTQQEDSAVYLCASSLESIIYTFGSGTRLTVV.

At least ten counts were recorded for this clone. The CDR3 end lies 3 residues beyond the end of the read and is filled in from the germline J gene. The V and J genes are TRBV10-1 and TRBJ2-2, with 10 bases aligning to TRBD1. Germline CDR1 WNHNN, CDR2 SYGVQD (reference sequence). CDR3 length: 15 amino acids. The V gene end was trimmed by 3 bases and the J gene end by 4 bases; junction bases not matched to a gene: 2. CDR3 loop: CASSDRTGGTGELFF. CDR3 bases read: TGCGCCAGCAGTGATAGGACAGGGGGCACCGGGGAG.

This clone was counted at least ten times. The read stops 3 residues short of the end of the CDR3; the missing end is completed from the germline J gene. The chain recombines TRBV5-4 with TRBJ1-2; tentatively, D is TRBD1 (6 bases). With 1 base removed from V and 5 bases from J, the gap between germline ends came to 15 bases. This CDR3 region has 15 residues. Looked up from germline, CDR1 is SGHNT and CDR2 is YYREEE (reference sequence). Partial CDR3 DNA: TGTGCCAGCAGCTTGCCGGCAGGGGAGGGGTATGGC. Translating it yields CASSLPAGEGYG. In full, the CDR3 reads CASSLPAGEGYGYTF.

At least ten counts were recorded for this clone. The DNA read from the CDR3 is TGTGCCAGTAGGAAGAGGGACAGCGATCAGCCC. Protein: CASRKRDSDQP. The entire CDR3 protein reads CASRKRDSDQPQHF. V and J are TRBV19 and TRBJ1-5; 7 bases agree with TRBD1. The read comes to an end 3 residues before the CDR3 does, leaving the germline J gene to fill in the end. Trimming took 6 bases from V and 5 from J; bases not matched to a gene: 7. CDR1 is LNHDA and CDR2 is SQIVND in the germline V gene (reference sequence). The CDR3 is made up of 14 amino acids.

This clone came up many times. The CDR3 end falls 3 residues outside the read, so it is completed with the germline J gene. The V and J genes are TRBV18 and TRBJ1-1, with D possibly matching TRBD1 (5 bases). The CDR3 spans 18 residues. Germline V gene lookup returns CDR1 KGHSH and CDR2 LQKENI. V was shortened by 6 bases and J by 2 bases, with 25 bases between the two germline ends. The sequenced part of the CDR3 DNA is TGTGCCAGCTCTCATAAACGATTACAGGTATCGATTAACACTGAA. Residues: CASSHKRLQVSINTE. The complete CDR3 reads CASSHKRLQVSINTEAFF. Looking up the rest from reference TRBV18 and TRBJ1-1 gives the full variable domain: NAGVMQNPRHLVRRRGQEARLRCSPMKGHSHVYWYRQLPEEGLKFMVYLQKENIIDESGMPKERFSAEFPKEGPSILRIQQVVRGDSAAYFCASSHKRLQVSINTEAFFGQGTRLTVV.

This clone appeared many times. The CDR3 extends 3 residues past the end of the read, so its final part is completed from the germline J gene. The chain is built from TRBV5-1 and TRBJ1-6; 11 nucleotides match TRBD1. In germline, CDR1 is SGHRS, CDR2 YFSETQ. This CDR3 region has 18 residues. Trimming removed 2 bases from V and 4 bases from J; junction bases left unmatched: 8. This CDR3 reads CASSLLTGTGGYNSPLHF. The CDR3 bases that were read are TGCGCCAGCAGCTTACTAACCGGGACAGGGGGATATAATTCACCC.

The sample holds a few counts of this clone. Coverage ceases 3 residues before the CDR3 finishes, and the germline J gene fills in the end. The genes are TRBV2 and TRBJ2-5, with D possibly matching TRBD1 (6 bases). Germline CDR1 is SNHLY and CDR2 is FYNNEI. The V gene lost 5 bases and the J gene lost 4 bases, with 14 bases spanning the gap. The length of the CDR3 is 14 residues. The CDR3 protein is CASSRWTAAETQYF. The covered CDR3 bases are TGTGCCAGCAGTAGATGGACAGCCGCAGAGACC.

This clone has a count of ten or more. The DNA ends 3 residues before the CDR3 does, and the rest of the CDR3 is filled in from the germline J gene. The V gene is TRBV14, the J gene TRBJ2-1, with TRBD2 matching 9 bases. J lost 2 bases, V lost 2 bases, and 4 bases had no gene match. CDR3 size: 16 residues. In germline, CDR1 is SGHDN, CDR2 FVKESK. The CDR3 sequence: CASSQRPSGAYNEQFF. The CDR3 DNA, read in part, is TGTGCCAGCAGCCAAAGACCTAGCGGGGCCTACAATGAG. Full variable domain (missing parts from reference TRBV14 and TRBJ2-1): EAGVTQFPSHSVIEKGQTVTLRCDPISGHDNLYWYRRVMGKEIKFLLHFVKESKQDESGMPNNRFLAERTGGTYSTLKVQPAELEDSGVYFCASSQRPSGAYNEQFFGPGTRLTVL.

This clone was counted ten times or more. Read coverage stops 3 residues before the CDR3 terminus; the germline J gene supplies the remainder. The chain links TRBV12-5 to TRBJ2-1, with 13 positions matching TRBD2. J lost 0 bases, V lost 1 base, and 6 bases had no gene match. This CDR3 spans 19 amino acids. Germline lookup yields CDR1 LGHNT and CDR2 FRNRAP. CDR3: CASGLDSWTSGSSYNEQFF. The CDR3 DNA, read in part, is TGTGCTAGTGGTTTGGACTCCTGGACTAGCGGGAGCTCCTACAATGAG.

Comment on this clone: The read ends 3 residues early relative to the CDR3; the germline J gene fills the gap. The V and J genes are TRBV19 and TRBJ1-5; 10 bases are a match to TRBD1. Germline CDR1 LNHDA, CDR2 SQIVND (reference sequence). V lost 6 bases to trimming and J lost 2 bases; unmatched junction nucleotides: 4. This CDR3 is built from 15 residues. Partial CDR3 DNA: TGTGCCAGTAGACCCGGGACAGGGGGCAATCAGCCC. Residues: CASRPGTGGNQP. The complete CDR3 protein is CASRPGTGGNQPQHF.

This clone was found many times. The CDR3 extends 3 residues past the end of the read, so its final part is completed from the germline J gene. The J gene is TRBJ2-1, the V gene TRBV19; D not resolved. Trimming left V 5 bases short and J 9 bases short, with 20 bases between. The length of the CDR3 is 15 residues. CDR1 is LNHDA, CDR2 SQIVND, per germline (reference sequence). CDR3 protein: CASSPRLASFIEQFF. The part of the CDR3 DNA that was read is TGTGCCAGTAGTCCTCGACTGGCCTCGTTCATTGAG.

There are many counts of this clone. The read halts 3 residues ahead of the CDR3 end, with the missing end drawn from the germline J gene. The chain employs TRBV7-2 and TRBJ2-7, with D possibly matching TRBD1 (6 bases). Germline CDR1 is SGHTA and CDR2 is FQGNSA. The CDR3 spans 14 residues. V lost 2 bases, J lost 3 bases, and 11 bases lay in between. The CDR3 sequence: CASSLNRANYEQYF. The DNA read from the CDR3 is TGTGCCAGCAGCTTAAACAGGGCTAACTACGAG.

Concerning this clone itself: With the read ending 3 residues before the CDR3 end, the germline J gene is used to fill in that end. V is TRBV19 and J is TRBJ2-2, with 16 bases fitting TRBD2. The CDR3 runs to 17 residues. With 4 bases clipped from V and 4 bases from J, the junction kept 3 bases outside the gene matches. The V gene's germline CDR1 is LNHDA and CDR2 SQIVND (reference sequence). The CDR3 reads CASSKGLAGGITGELFF. CDR3 DNA (partial): TGTGCCAGTAGTAAGGGACTAGCGGGAGGGATCACCGGGGAG. The whole variable domain, filled in from reference TRBV19 and TRBJ2-2, reads DGGITQSPKYLFRKEGQNVTLSCEQNLNHDAMYWYRQDPGQGLRLIYYSQIVNDFQKGDIAEGYSVSREKKESFPLTVTSAQKNPTAFYLCASSKGLAGGITGELFFGEGSRLTVL.